These 8 T cell receptor beta chains were all obtained from the same sample, sequenced in a study of T cells after yellow fever vaccination. TCRdb independently ran MiXCR on the 5' RACE reads; one entry per CDR3 protein. Among about 200,000 distinct CDR3 sequences, approximately 3% were seen once, and the ten largest hold around 3.3%. Sequencing used CD4+ T cells sorted from PBMCs, obtained 10 days after the yellow fever booster vaccination. The receptors were sampled from a man aged 18 to 30 who received the YFV17D yellow fever vaccine.

This chain connects TRBV5-4 to TRBJ2-3; 8 nucleotides agree with TRBD2. Per germline, CDR1 SGHNT and CDR2 YYREEE (reference sequence). Trimming cost V 4 bases and J 5 bases; bases outside gene matches: 9. The CDR3 is 15 residues long. CDR3: CASSLGLAPEDTQYF. The CDR3 DNA follows: TGTGCCAGCAGCCTAGGACTAGCTCCGGAAGATACGCAGTATTTT.

This clonotype was detected many times. The chain uses TRBV24-1 and TRBJ2-1; the D gene could be TRBD1 or TRBD2 (5 bases each). Germline loops: CDR1 KGHDR, CDR2 SFDVKD. The germline V and J ends were trimmed by 5 bases and 3 bases, with 16 bases remaining between them. CDR3 length equals 16 residues. The CDR3, as DNA: TGTGCCACCAGTGGACCGGGACGGCGCTTCTACAATGAGCAGTTCTTC. Encoded protein: CATSGPGRRFYNEQFF.

This clonotype was recorded a few times. The gene calls are TRBV27 and TRBJ2-5, with D unresolved. The CDR3 extends over 13 amino acids. V lost 4 bases, J lost 0 bases, and 6 bases lay in between. The germline gives CDR1 MNHEY, CDR2 SMNVEV (reference sequence). CDR3 loop: CASSSPHQETQYF. The CDR3, as DNA: TGTGCCAGCAGTTCCCCCCACCAAGAGACCCAGTACTTC.

The CDR3 nucleotides read TGCGCCAGCAGCCTGACCCCAGCCGCGTTTGACACCGGGGAGCTGTTTTTT. Residues: CASSLTPAAFDTGELFF. The V and J genes are TRBV5-1 and TRBJ2-2; D remains unclear. This CDR3 spans 17 amino acids. CDR1 and CDR2 (germline): SGHRS, YFSETQ. Trimming stripped 4 bases from V and 3 bases from J, with 19 bases between. Combining the CDR3 with reference TRBV5-1 and TRBJ2-2 gives the whole variable domain KAGVTQTPRYLIKTRGQQVTLSCSPISGHRSVSWYQQTPGQGLQFLFEYFSETQRNKGNFPGRFSGRQFSNSRSEMNVSTLELGDSALYLCASSLTPAAFDTGELFFGEGSRLTVL.

The genes are TRBV20-1 and TRBJ2-6, with a possible D match to TRBD1 (7 bases). Germline CDR1 and CDR2: DFQATT and SNEGSKA (reference sequence). CDR3 length equals 16 residues. Trimming shortened V by 3 bases and J by 2 bases, and 14 bases separated the two germline ends. This CDR3 reads CSASRGGTAGANVLTF. The CDR3 nucleotides are TGCAGTGCTAGTAGGGGCGGGACAGCTGGGGCCAACGTCCTGACTTTC.

The sample holds a few counts of this clonotype. The chain combines TRBV6-6 with TRBJ2-5, with D perhaps matching TRBD2 (7 bases). This CDR3 has 14 residues. V lost 8 bases and J 3 bases, leaving 16 bases between the germline ends. Per the germline V gene, CDR1 is MNHNY and CDR2 is SVGAGI (reference sequence). In nucleotides, the CDR3 is TGTGCCAGCGGGTGGCGGGGGCTTGAAGAGACCCAGTACTTC. As protein: CASGWRGLEETQYF.

This clonotype was picked up a small number of times. The gene calls are TRBV20-1 and TRBJ1-3; D gene unclear. The CDR3 length is 14 residues. V shed 1 base and J shed 0 bases, with 7 bases lying between them. In germline, CDR1 is DFQATT, CDR2 SNEGSKA (reference sequence). DNA of the CDR3: TGCAGTGCTAGAGTTGGCGGCTCTGGAAACACCATATATTTT. Protein sequence: CSARVGGSGNTIYF.

In this sample, this clonotype turned up many times. The genes are TRBV20-1 and TRBJ2-5; 7 bases are a match to TRBD1. CDR1 is DFQATT, CDR2 SNEGSKA, per germline (reference sequence). The ends lost 5 bases at V and 7 bases at J; junction bases unmatched: 7. The CDR3 is made up of 12 amino acids. Here the CDR3 reads CSAEQGLGTQYF. CDR3 nucleotide sequence: TGCAGTGCTGAACAGGGGTTAGGGACCCAGTACTTC.